Listed here are 5 T cell receptor beta chains from one sample, sequenced in a study of blood T cell repertoires in COVID-19 (dated by TCRdb to 2018 to 2021). Libraries were built with the immunoSEQ multiplex PCR assay. The source is immuneACCESS, and TCRdb retained only in-frame sequences with V and J called. Part of the clones is not carried over; for the studies checked, unresolved V genes explain less than half of this, and the remainder is unexplained. Here the sample has 150,000 to 200,000 clones; around 85% occur a single time. The ten biggest clones cover 8% to 10% of the sample. Sequenced sample: peripheral blood. Every receptor here comes from a man aged 55 to 70 with acute or convalescent COVID-19.

The chain couples TRBV19 to TRBJ2-2; a possible D gene is TRBD2 (6 bases). Trimming left V 6 bases short and J 4 bases short, with 15 bases between. The germline V gene has CDR1 LNHDA and CDR2 SQIVND (reference sequence). The CDR3 covers 15 residues. The CDR3, as DNA: TGTGCCAGTAGATTGGCGGGGCTGGGCACCGGGGAGCTGTTTTTT. This translates into CASRLAGLGTGELFF.

V usage is TRBV9 and J usage is TRBJ1-2, with 7 bases lining up with TRBD1. V was pared by 3 bases and J by 2 bases, with 4 bases of the junction left unmatched. The CDR3 contains 14 residues. Germline CDR1 SGDLS, CDR2 YYNGEE. In DNA, the CDR3 is TGTGCCAGCAGCGAGTCGACAGGGAACTATGGCTACACCTTC. It encodes CASSESTGNYGYTF.

The chain links TRBV27 to TRBJ2-1; TRBD2 aligns across 7 bases. V gave up 2 bases and J gave up 15 bases; unmatched junction bases: 4. CDR1 and CDR2 (germline): MNHEY, SMNVEV (reference sequence). CDR3 length: 11 residues. CDR3 coding DNA: TGTGCCAGCAGTTTAGCGGGGGAGTGGTTCTTC. Translating it yields CASSLAGEWFF.

The V call is TRBV28, the J call TRBJ1-2, with 10 bases identical to TRBD1. Germline V gene lookup returns CDR1 MDHEN and CDR2 SYDVKM. The CDR3 runs 14 residues. V was pared by 6 bases and J by 8 bases, with 9 bases of the junction left unmatched. CDR3 protein: CASSRRQGARGYTF. As DNA, the CDR3 is TGTGCCAGCAGCCGTAGACAGGGGGCGCGCGGCTACACCTTC.

The chain is built from TRBV30 and TRBJ1-2; D call uncertain. The CDR3 totals 14 residues. The germline gives CDR1 GTSNPN, CDR2 SVGIG (reference sequence). V was trimmed by 3 bases and J by 0 bases, leaving 11 bases between them. CDR3 nucleotides: TGTGCCTGGAGGATACGATTAGCTAACTATGGCTACACCTTC. This sequence encodes CAWRIRLANYGYTF.